This T cell receptor (beta chain) was captured by sequencing in a study of spatial heterogeneity in lung cancer. Study background: Detected sequences consistently included more beta-chain ones than alpha-chain ones.

Documented time point: sample taken at primary tumor resection. No cell sorting; template was whole RNA from tumor, lung tissue or PBMC. Samples were obtained from roughly 65 donors, all untreated early-stage non-small cell lung cancer patients. TCRdb redid the calling of the 5' RACE reads with MiXCR, one entry per CDR3 protein. The sample contains 82,000 or so distinct CDR3 sequences, around 12% of which appear only once. CDR1 and CDR2 (germline): SGHVS, FQNEAQ. The V end was cut by 5 bases, the J end by 7 bases, with 21 bases between. This CDR3 contains 16 residues. The sequencing used PBMCs, collected at surgery. This clonotype originated in a male donor with early-stage non-small cell lung cancer. This chain links TRBV7-8 with TRBJ2-1; D perhaps matches TRBD1 (5 bases). The CDR3 spells CASSAMTAPSKNEQFF. DNA of the CDR3: TGTGCCAGCAGCGCGATGACAGCTCCGTCGAAGAATGAGCAGTTCTTC.